One and the same sample provided the 17 T cell receptor beta chains below, sequenced in a study of cytomegalovirus exposure and HLA in healthy donors. Vbeta (60) and Jbeta (13) primers were used in the PCR. Sequencing used immunoSEQ multiplex PCR; TCRdb keeps in-frame clones, though not all of them. Here the sample spans roughly 100,000 clones, about 69% being singletons. Sequencing was performed on PBMCs. The origin of the receptors is a man aged 35 to 55 in good health and CMV-seronegative.

This chain connects TRBV18 to TRBJ1-4, with D hard to call. Trimming pared 5 bases from V and 5 bases from J, leaving 12 bases between. The germline gives CDR1 KGHSH, CDR2 LQKENI. CDR3 length: 14 amino acids. The CDR3 DNA is TGTGCCAGCTCAGCAGTGGCAGCGAATGAAAAACTGTTTTTT. Amino acids: CASSAVAANEKLFF.

This chain joins TRBV15 and TRBJ2-1; 10 bases match TRBD2. The CDR3 runs to 19 residues. From germline, CDR1 is LNHNV and CDR2 YYDKDF (reference sequence). Losses at the gene ends were 0 bases for V and 2 bases for J; bases not matched to a gene: 10. Here the CDR3 DNA reads TGTGCCACCAGCAGAGATCCCTCACATAGCGGGAGGACCTACAATGAGCAGTTCTTC. Its protein is CATSRDPSHSGRTYNEQFF.

J is TRBJ2-5 and V is TRBV30; 7 bases line up with TRBD1. The J segment lost 1 base and the V segment lost 3 bases, leaving 8 bases of the junction unmatched. In germline, CDR1 is GTSNPN, CDR2 SVGIG (reference sequence). The CDR3 has 15 amino acids. CDR3 loop: CAWSSGGQVQETQYF. The CDR3 bases are TGTGCCTGGAGCTCAGGAGGACAGGTCCAAGAGACCCAGTACTTC.

Details on this clone: The junction differs from germline at one of its ends, possibly a read error. J is TRBJ2-5 and V is TRBV5-1; D is possibly TRBD2 (6 bases). The CDR3 totals 15 residues. Germline values: CDR1 SGHRS, CDR2 YFSETQ. The CDR3 sequence is CASSLGWGVQEIQYF. CDR3 sequence (DNA): TGCGCCAGCAGCTTGGGCTGGGGGGTACAAGAGATCCAGTACTTC.

This chain joins TRBV25-1 and TRBJ1-2; D ambiguous. The CDR3 spans 14 residues. Looked up from germline, CDR1 is MGHDK and CDR2 is SYGVNS. V was shortened by 5 bases and J by 7 bases, with 17 bases between the two germline ends. CDR3 region: CASSPLLGAGGYTF. The CDR3 DNA sequence: TGTGCCAGCAGTCCCCTATTGGGCGCGGGTGGCTACACCTTC.

This clone showed up just a few times. The chain is built from TRBV5-1 and TRBJ2-1; 8 bases are shared with TRBD2. Germline V CDR1 and CDR2: SGHRS, YFSETQ. V gave up 4 bases and J gave up 0 bases; unmatched junction bases: 9. This CDR3 is 17 amino acids long. CDR3 DNA sequence: TGCGCCAGCAGCCCCGGAATAGCGGGGAGCTCCTACAATGAGCAGTTCTTC. Its translation is CASSPGIAGSSYNEQFF.

The CDR3 bases are TGCGCCAGCAGCGAGGACAGGGGTTGGGGGTCACCCCTCCACTTT. This codes for CASSEDRGWGSPLHF. The gene calls are TRBV5-1 and TRBJ1-6, with 9 bases fitting TRBD1. This CDR3 has 15 residues. With V trimmed by 4 bases and J by 10 bases, 9 bases remained unmatched. CDR1 and CDR2 (germline): SGHRS, YFSETQ.

The chain couples TRBV29-1 to TRBJ2-7, with TRBD1 matching over 8 bases. Trimming cost V 3 bases and J 6 bases; bases outside gene matches: 13. The CDR3 length is 15 residues. The germline gives CDR1 SQVTM, CDR2 ANQGSEA. DNA for the CDR3: TGCAGCGTTGAGGACAGGGCGGCAGGAGGCGGCGAGCAGTACTTC. Its protein is CSVEDRAAGGGEQYF.

This clone was counted only a few times. The rearrangement links TRBV5-4 to TRBJ1-2; maybe TRBD1 (5 bases). The CDR3 spans 13 residues. CDR1 is SGHNT and CDR2 is YYREEE in the germline V gene (reference sequence). V lost 1 base and J lost 5, with 9 bases in between. The CDR3 spells CASSLQGTYGYTF. CDR3 DNA: TGTGCCAGCAGCTTGCAGGGAACTTATGGCTACACCTTC.

The chain combines TRBV6-5 with TRBJ1-2; TRBD1 agrees at 8 bases. Germline CDR1 and CDR2: MNHEY and SVGAGI. The CDR3 covers 15 residues. V was clipped by 6 bases and J by 5 bases; unmatched bases: 11. CDR3 nucleotides: TGTGCCAGCAGCCCCGGGACAGGATCTTTGTATGGCTACACCTTC. Its translation is CASSPGTGSLYGYTF.

The chain links TRBV7-8 to TRBJ2-2, with 7 bases matching TRBD2. The CDR3 runs to 13 residues. The germline gives CDR1 SGHVS, CDR2 FQNEAQ. Unmatched junction bases numbered 2, after V lost 4 bases and J lost 6 bases. The CDR3 region has the DNA TGTGCCAGCAGCTGGGGGGGTTCCGGGGAGCTGTTTTTT. Translation gives CASSWGGSGELFF.

The chain uses TRBV18 and TRBJ1-1, with D possibly matching TRBD1 (5 bases). The CDR3 runs 15 residues. Germline V CDR1 and CDR2: KGHSH, LQKENI. Trimming removed 0 bases from V and 5 bases from J, with 13 bases in between. CDR3 nucleotides: TGTGCCAGCTCACCACCCATAGGGGTACGGACTGAAGCTTTCTTT. Translating it yields CASSPPIGVRTEAFF.

V usage is TRBV6-1 and J usage is TRBJ2-6, with D perhaps matching TRBD2 (5 bases). V lost 9 bases, J lost 0 bases, and 9 bases lay in between. Germline-derived CDR1 and CDR2 are MNHNS and SASEGT. The CDR3 is made up of 14 amino acids. CDR3 coding DNA: TGTGCCAGTGGAGGAAGCTCTGGGGCCAACGTCCTGACTTTC. Its translation is CASGGSSGANVLTF.

The V call is TRBV19, the J call TRBJ2-7; TRBD1 might be the D (6 bases). V lost 0 bases to trimming and J lost 2 bases, with 11 bases between them. This CDR3 has 15 amino acids. Germline V CDR1 and CDR2: LNHDA, SQIVND (reference sequence). CDR3 amino acids: CASSIDSQGPYEQYF. CDR3 nucleotide sequence: TGTGCCAGTAGTATAGATTCACAGGGACCCTACGAGCAGTACTTC.

The gene calls are TRBV28 and TRBJ2-7; D unresolved. V was trimmed by 3 bases and J by 3 bases, leaving 6 bases between them. CDR1 MDHEN and CDR2 SYDVKM come from the germline V gene. This CDR3 is 12 amino acids long. In DNA, the CDR3 is TGTGCCAGCAGTTTCCTCTTCTACGAGCAGTACTTC. This encodes CASSFLFYEQYF. Together with reference TRBV28 and TRBJ2-7, the CDR3 gives the full variable domain: DVKVTQSSRYLVKRTGEKVFLECVQDMDHENMFWYRQDPGLGLRLIYFSYDVKMKEKGDIPEGYSVSREKKERFSLILESASTNQTSMYLCASSFLFYEQYFGPGTRLTVT.

The CDR3 reads CASSRLVQETQYF. The CDR3 bases are TGTGCCAGCAGCAGACTAGTCCAAGAGACCCAGTACTTC. The chain links TRBV28 to TRBJ2-5, with D maybe TRBD2 (6 bases). Germline CDR1 and CDR2: MDHEN and SYDVKM. This CDR3 has 13 amino acids. V was trimmed by 6 bases and J by 1 base, leaving 9 bases between them.

The V and J genes are TRBV5-4 and TRBJ1-1; D is undetermined. This CDR3 has 13 amino acids. The V gene lost 0 bases and the J gene lost 2 bases, with 5 bases spanning the gap. From germline, CDR1 is SGHNT and CDR2 YYREEE (reference sequence). The DNA of the CDR3 is TGTGCCAGCAGCTTGGCCGGTAACACTGAAGCTTTCTTT. Its translation: CASSLAGNTEAFF.